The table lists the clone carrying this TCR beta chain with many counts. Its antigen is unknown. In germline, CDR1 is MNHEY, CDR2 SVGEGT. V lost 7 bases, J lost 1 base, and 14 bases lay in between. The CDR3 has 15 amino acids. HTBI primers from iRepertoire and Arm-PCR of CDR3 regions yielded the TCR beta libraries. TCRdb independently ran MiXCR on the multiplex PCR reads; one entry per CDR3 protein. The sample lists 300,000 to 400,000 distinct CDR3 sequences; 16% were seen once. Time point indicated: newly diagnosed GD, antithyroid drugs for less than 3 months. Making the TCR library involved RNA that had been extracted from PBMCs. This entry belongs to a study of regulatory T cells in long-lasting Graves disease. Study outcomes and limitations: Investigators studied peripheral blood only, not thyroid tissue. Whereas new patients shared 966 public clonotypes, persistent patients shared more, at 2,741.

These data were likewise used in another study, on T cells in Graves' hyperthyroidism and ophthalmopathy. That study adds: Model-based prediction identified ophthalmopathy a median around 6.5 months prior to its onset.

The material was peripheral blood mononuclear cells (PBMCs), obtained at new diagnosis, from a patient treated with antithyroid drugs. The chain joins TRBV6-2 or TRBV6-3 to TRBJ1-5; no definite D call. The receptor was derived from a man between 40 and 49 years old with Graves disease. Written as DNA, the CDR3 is TGTGCCAGCAATCTTTATCGGGAAAGCAATCAGCCCCAGCATTTT. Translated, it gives CASNLYRESNQPQHF.